Sequencing of this TCR beta chain was carried out in a study of blood T cell repertoires in COVID-19. J was trimmed by 3 bases and V by 0 bases; bases with no gene match: 3. Germline V CDR1 and CDR2: SGDLS, YYNGEE. There are 16 residues in the CDR3. TCRdb keeps only in-frame clones here, not all; method: immunoSEQ multiplex PCR. The profile shows roughly 310,000 clones, roughly nine tenths of them singletons. The sample comprised PBMCs or T cells enriched from blood (not recorded which). The chain carries TRBV9 and TRBJ2-2; 9 bases align to TRBD2. The sequence derives from a man aged 55-75 years who had recovered from COVID-19. The CDR3 reads CASSVGGGAHTGELFF. As DNA, the CDR3 is TGTGCCAGCAGCGTAGGCGGGGGGGCCCACACCGGGGAGCTGTTTTTT.